This TCR beta chain was recorded in a study of OX40 agonist ivuxolimab in advanced cancers. Some clones are missing from TCRdb's copy, which holds only in-frame ones; the method was immunoSEQ multiplex PCR. Among more than 95,000 clones listed, under 95% were seen once. Sequencing was performed on CD4+ or CD8+ T cells sorted from blood, taken in a trial of the OX40 agonist ivuxolimab. This TCR derives from an adult with an advanced solid tumor such as melanoma, head and neck, liver or kidney cancer.

The DNA for the CDR3 is TGTGCCAGCAGCAGATCTAGCGGAAGAGGCAATGAGCAGTTCTTC. Translation: CASSRSSGRGNEQFF. The chain links TRBV5-4 to TRBJ2-1; TRBD2 matches 7 bases. The CDR3 contains 15 residues. CDR1 is SGHNT and CDR2 is YYREEE in the germline V gene (reference sequence). With V trimmed by 4 bases and J by 6 bases, 10 bases remained unmatched.